The clone carrying this T cell receptor (beta chain) was observed many times. The target antigen is unknown. The data derive from a study of T-cell reconstitution after alpha-beta-depleted transplantation in children. Library preparation (for TCRbeta) was performed with unique molecular identifiers. TCRdb itself ran the PCR reads through MiXCR, one entry per CDR3 protein. The sample includes hundreds of thousands of distinct CDR3 sequences, 8% to 11% of them seen just once. Notes on the study in general: Reports say that about two months after transplant, the alpha-beta T cells came out of several hundred graft clones that had expanded. Newly produced T cells mostly provided counts and TCRbeta diversity after one year, as hyperexpanded clones declined.

This material consisted of PBMCs, taken before TCRalphabeta/CD19-depleted stem cell transplant. The sequence was obtained from a child aged 2 to 15 with inherited bone marrow failure, due to receive a stem cell transplant.

In nucleotides, the CDR3 is TGCGCCAGCAGCTTGGGCGGGAACGATGAGCAGTTCTTC. Translation gives CASSLGGNDEQFF. The chain combines TRBV5-1 with TRBJ2-1; D may be TRBD2 (6 bases). CDR1 is SGHRS and CDR2 is YFSETQ in the germline V gene. Trimming took off 0 bases at V and 8 bases at J, with 9 bases between the two ends. This CDR3 region has 13 residues.